Presented here are 11 T cell receptor beta chains from one specimen sequenced in a study of blood T cell repertoires in COVID-19. Measured with immunoSEQ multiplex PCR; TCRdb has only the in-frame clones, and not every one. Of about 300,000 clones in the sample, over 75% are singletons; the top ten hold 9% to 9.5%. Sequencing input: peripheral blood. The receptors here all came from a man in his late teens or twenties with active or convalescent COVID-19.

The chain recombines TRBV5-5 with TRBJ1-5, with a possible D match to TRBD1 (6 bases). The germline CDR1 and CDR2 sequences are SGHKS and YYEKEE (reference sequence). This CDR3 region has 16 residues. V dropped 4 bases and J dropped 0 bases, with 14 bases sitting between them. The CDR3 is CASSQGQQLSNQPQHF. CDR3 nucleotides: TGTGCCAGCAGCCAAGGACAGCAGCTTAGCAATCAGCCCCAGCATTTT.

The rearrangement joins TRBV4-2 to TRBJ2-5, with 11 bases matching TRBD2. Trimming took 0 bases from V and 4 from J; bases not matched to a gene: 10. Germline V lookup: CDR1 LGHNA, CDR2 YNFKEQ. The CDR3 is made up of 18 amino acids. CDR3 residues: CASSQEFSGGAAVETQYF. The CDR3 bases are TGTGCCAGCAGCCAAGAGTTTAGCGGGGGGGCCGCGGTAGAGACCCAGTACTTC.

The chain recombines TRBV19 with TRBJ2-1; 10 bases map to TRBD1. Germline V gene data show CDR1 as LNHDA and CDR2 as SQIVND (reference sequence). The ends lost 0 bases at V and 0 bases at J; junction bases unmatched: 11. CDR3 length equals 20 residues. In nucleotides, the CDR3 is TGTGCCAGTAGTATAGATGATTGGACAGGGGGTATGAACTCCTACAATGAGCAGTTCTTC. This encodes CASSIDDWTGGMNSYNEQFF.

J is TRBJ2-3 and V is TRBV10-1, with TRBD1 identical over 7 bases. The germline gives CDR1 WNHNN, CDR2 SYGVQD (reference sequence). The trim removed 6 bases at V and 3 bases at J, leaving 9 bases unmatched. This CDR3 is built from 15 residues. CDR3 DNA sequence: TGCGCCAGCAGCGCCGGGACAGCTCCTACAGATACGCAGTATTTT. Its protein is CASSAGTAPTDTQYF.

This sequence joins TRBV7-6 and TRBJ2-1; maybe TRBD2 (7 bases). The germline V and J ends were trimmed by 5 bases and 5 bases, with 16 bases remaining between them. The germline gives CDR1 SGHVS, CDR2 FNYEAQ. The CDR3 has 15 amino acids. The CDR3 nucleotides read TGTGCCAGCAGCCGCGAGTGGGGGGGCGACAATGAGCAGTTCTTC. Translation: CASSREWGGDNEQFF.

This clone has more than one count but fewer than ten. The chain couples TRBV5-4 to TRBJ2-7; maybe TRBD1 (6 bases). CDR3 length: 13 residues. Looked up from germline, CDR1 is SGHNT and CDR2 is YYREEE (reference sequence). V was shortened by 5 bases and J by 5 bases, with 14 bases between the two germline ends. This chain's CDR3 is CASRPQGRDEQYF. The CDR3 coding sequence is TGTGCCAGCAGACCTCAGGGGCGGGACGAGCAGTACTTC.

The table lists this clone with a count of one. V gene TRBV9 combines with J gene TRBJ2-3; D is possibly TRBD2 (5 bases). The germline gives CDR1 SGDLS, CDR2 YYNGEE. The germline V and J ends were trimmed by 5 bases and 2 bases, with 12 bases remaining between them. This CDR3 has 14 amino acids. CDR3 sequence reads: CASSGLGSTDTQYF. The CDR3 DNA reads as TGTGCCAGCAGTGGACTGGGATCCACAGATACGCAGTATTTT.

The CDR3 DNA is TGTGCCAGCTCACTTAACGGAGGATCTAACTATGGCTACACCTTC. Protein sequence: CASSLNGGSNYGYTF. V and J are TRBV18 and TRBJ1-2; D not certain. Trimming cost V 4 bases and J 0 bases, with 12 bases left between them. Germline lookup yields CDR1 KGHSH and CDR2 LQKENI. This CDR3 spans 15 amino acids. Looking up the rest from reference TRBV18 and TRBJ1-2 gives the full variable domain: NAGVMQNPRHLVRRRGQEARLRCSPMKGHSHVYWYRQLPEEGLKFMVYLQKENIIDESGMPKERFSAEFPKEGPSILRIQQVVRGDSAAYFCASSLNGGSNYGYTFGSGTRLTVV.

In regard to this clone: One end of the junction does not line up with germline, which may come from a read error. This chain joins TRBV7-6 and TRBJ1-2; the D gene is possibly TRBD1 (6 bases). This CDR3 has 12 residues. Germline assignment: CDR1 SGHVS and CDR2 FNYEAQ. CDR3 sequence reads: CASSSAPTGWVF. As DNA, the CDR3 is TGTGCCAGCAGCTCCGCCCCGACAGGATGGGTATTC.

Note on this clone: Other DNA sequences within the sample encode an identical CDR3. The J gene is TRBJ1-3, the V gene TRBV18; D unclear. Germline V gives CDR1 KGHSH, CDR2 LQKENI. The CDR3 loop spans 15 amino acids. The V end lost 2 bases, the J end lost 0 bases, and 8 bases lay between the germline ends. CDR3 in amino acids: CASSPGRSSGNTIYF. The CDR3 nucleotides read TGTGCCAGCTCACCAGGTCGGAGCTCTGGAAACACCATATATTTT.

The chain uses TRBV5-6 and TRBJ2-5, with 9 bases fitting TRBD2. Germline lookup yields CDR1 SGHDT and CDR2 YYEEEE. The CDR3 is 19 residues long. The V gene end was trimmed by 1 base and the J gene end by 4 bases; junction bases not matched to a gene: 17. CDR3 nucleotide sequence: TGTGCCAGCAGCTTGAGGCTAGCGGGGACATCAGGGAGTTTAGAGACCCAGTACTTC. This codes for CASSLRLAGTSGSLETQYF.